Given below is one T cell receptor (beta chain) in context. Its antigen is currently unknown. This record comes from a study of shared clonotypes between healthy human individuals. The repertoire was sequenced with immunoSEQ multiplex PCR; TCRdb's copy has only in-frame clones and lacks some. The profile shows some 2.4 million clones, over 85% of them singletons. Overall study results and limits: Generally, estimated richness proved larger in naive subsets than it did in memory subsets. Across a few donors, naive CD4 shared approximately 4.5%, naive CD8 more than 3%, memory CD4 roughly 2.4%, memory CD8 around 0.36%.

This TCR was sampled from a man younger than 35 in good health. Some clones in this sample may be carry-over from other donors' samples. The sample comprised naive CD4+ T cells from PBMCs. Indicated subset: CD45RA+ positively selected.

The CDR3 sequence: CASKDLYEQYF. CDR3 nucleotides: TGTGCCAGCAAGGACTTATACGAGCAGTACTTC. The chain joins TRBV6-1 to TRBJ2-5, with D maybe TRBD2 (5 bases). The J call may be mistaken, given a closer DNA end match to TRBJ2-7. Germline CDR1 and CDR2: MNHNS and SASEGT. CDR3 length: 11 residues.